The 4 T cell receptor beta chains in this list originate from one sample, sequenced in a study of T cells in Graves' hyperthyroidism and ophthalmopathy. Amplified TCR beta CDR3 regions derived from RNA transcripts. A set of HTBI primers served as the primers for a first-round RT-PCR of the TCR CDR3. TCRdb reanalysed the multiplex PCR reads using MiXCR and keeps one entry per CDR3 protein. The data hold 250,000 or so distinct CDR3 sequences, with nearly 15% observed a single time. The source material was blood. These receptor sequences come from a woman aged 50 to 60 with Graves' hyperthyroidism that later progressed to Graves' ophthalmopathy.

This clonotype was recorded many times. J is TRBJ2-5 and V is TRBV12-3 or TRBV12-4, with D perhaps matching TRBD2 (7 bases). The CDR3 is 15 amino acids. Trimming pared 8 bases from V and 4 bases from J, leaving 20 bases between. The CDR3 reads CASGFGGARAETQYF. The CDR3 DNA follows: TGTGCCAGCGGATTTGGGGGGGCGAGGGCAGAGACCCAGTACTTC.

This clonotype has a count of ten or more. The chain combines TRBV30 with TRBJ1-1; D unclear. Trimming took off 0 bases at V and 0 bases at J, with 14 bases between the two ends. Germline CDR1 is GTSNPN and CDR2 is SVGIG (reference sequence). This CDR3 has 16 amino acids. The CDR3, as DNA: TGTGCCTGGAGTGTACTCCAGGTCCGCATGAACACTGAAGCTTTCTTT. Translating it yields CAWSVLQVRMNTEAFF.

The chain carries TRBV5-5 and TRBJ1-3, with unresolved D. The CDR3 runs 15 residues. Looked up from germline, CDR1 is SGHKS and CDR2 is YYEKEE (reference sequence). The ends were cut back, 1 base at V and 0 bases at J, with 8 bases in the middle. The CDR3 reads CASSLRSGSGNTIYF. The CDR3 coding sequence is TGTGCCAGCAGCTTGCGGTCAGGCTCTGGAAACACCATATATTTT.

The rearrangement joins TRBV27 to TRBJ2-3; D might be TRBD2 (6 bases). The CDR3 is 16 amino acids. CDR1 is MNHEY, CDR2 SMNVEV, per germline (reference sequence). V shed 4 bases and J shed 5 bases, with 19 bases lying between them. CDR3 sequence: CASSSLRETHRDTQYF. The DNA for the CDR3 is TGTGCCAGCAGTTCACTCCGGGAGACCCACAGAGATACGCAGTATTTT.